This T cell receptor beta chain emerged from a study of T-cell reconstitution after alpha-beta-depleted transplantation in children. Unique molecular identifiers were used in preparing the TCRbeta library. MiXCR, run by TCRdb on the PCR reads, gives a single entry per CDR3 protein. The sample consists of fewer than 550,000 distinct CDR3 sequences, roughly a tenth of them appearing once. This clonotype has at least ten counts. V was clipped by 5 bases and J by 7 bases, with 9 bases between them. The CDR3 has 12 amino acids. The chain is built from TRBV12-3 or TRBV12-4 and TRBJ2-1, with D unresolved. The sequencing here drew on PBMCs, taken before TCRalphabeta/CD19-depleted stem cell transplant. The receptor was derived from a child aged 2-15 years with inherited bone marrow failure, due to receive a stem cell transplant. CDR3: CASSLPHNEQFF. The CDR3 DNA reads as TGTGCCAGCAGTCTTCCTCATAATGAGCAGTTCTTC.